This TCR beta chain was captured by sequencing in a study of siplizumab effects on memory and regulatory T cells. With regard to this clone: Its target is unknown.

This table comes from immunoSEQ multiplex PCR, and its TCRdb copy is limited to in-frame clones, with some not included. The repertoire holds tens of thousands of clones, with nearly 98% as singletons. Germline values: CDR1 SGHVS, CDR2 FNYEAQ. V was clipped by 5 bases and J by 10 bases; unmatched bases: 11. This CDR3 is 15 amino acids long. General study results and limits: Proliferating Tregs in siplizumab cultures were never verified as suppressive.

This TCR was recovered from a human donor in good health. V gene TRBV7-6 combines with J gene TRBJ2-1; TRBD2 agrees at 10 bases. Material for sequencing was naive CD8+ T cells sorted from blood. CDR3 loop: CASSLDSGGSREQFF. The DNA for the CDR3 is TGTGCCAGCAGCCTTGATAGCGGGGGGTCTCGGGAGCAGTTCTTC.